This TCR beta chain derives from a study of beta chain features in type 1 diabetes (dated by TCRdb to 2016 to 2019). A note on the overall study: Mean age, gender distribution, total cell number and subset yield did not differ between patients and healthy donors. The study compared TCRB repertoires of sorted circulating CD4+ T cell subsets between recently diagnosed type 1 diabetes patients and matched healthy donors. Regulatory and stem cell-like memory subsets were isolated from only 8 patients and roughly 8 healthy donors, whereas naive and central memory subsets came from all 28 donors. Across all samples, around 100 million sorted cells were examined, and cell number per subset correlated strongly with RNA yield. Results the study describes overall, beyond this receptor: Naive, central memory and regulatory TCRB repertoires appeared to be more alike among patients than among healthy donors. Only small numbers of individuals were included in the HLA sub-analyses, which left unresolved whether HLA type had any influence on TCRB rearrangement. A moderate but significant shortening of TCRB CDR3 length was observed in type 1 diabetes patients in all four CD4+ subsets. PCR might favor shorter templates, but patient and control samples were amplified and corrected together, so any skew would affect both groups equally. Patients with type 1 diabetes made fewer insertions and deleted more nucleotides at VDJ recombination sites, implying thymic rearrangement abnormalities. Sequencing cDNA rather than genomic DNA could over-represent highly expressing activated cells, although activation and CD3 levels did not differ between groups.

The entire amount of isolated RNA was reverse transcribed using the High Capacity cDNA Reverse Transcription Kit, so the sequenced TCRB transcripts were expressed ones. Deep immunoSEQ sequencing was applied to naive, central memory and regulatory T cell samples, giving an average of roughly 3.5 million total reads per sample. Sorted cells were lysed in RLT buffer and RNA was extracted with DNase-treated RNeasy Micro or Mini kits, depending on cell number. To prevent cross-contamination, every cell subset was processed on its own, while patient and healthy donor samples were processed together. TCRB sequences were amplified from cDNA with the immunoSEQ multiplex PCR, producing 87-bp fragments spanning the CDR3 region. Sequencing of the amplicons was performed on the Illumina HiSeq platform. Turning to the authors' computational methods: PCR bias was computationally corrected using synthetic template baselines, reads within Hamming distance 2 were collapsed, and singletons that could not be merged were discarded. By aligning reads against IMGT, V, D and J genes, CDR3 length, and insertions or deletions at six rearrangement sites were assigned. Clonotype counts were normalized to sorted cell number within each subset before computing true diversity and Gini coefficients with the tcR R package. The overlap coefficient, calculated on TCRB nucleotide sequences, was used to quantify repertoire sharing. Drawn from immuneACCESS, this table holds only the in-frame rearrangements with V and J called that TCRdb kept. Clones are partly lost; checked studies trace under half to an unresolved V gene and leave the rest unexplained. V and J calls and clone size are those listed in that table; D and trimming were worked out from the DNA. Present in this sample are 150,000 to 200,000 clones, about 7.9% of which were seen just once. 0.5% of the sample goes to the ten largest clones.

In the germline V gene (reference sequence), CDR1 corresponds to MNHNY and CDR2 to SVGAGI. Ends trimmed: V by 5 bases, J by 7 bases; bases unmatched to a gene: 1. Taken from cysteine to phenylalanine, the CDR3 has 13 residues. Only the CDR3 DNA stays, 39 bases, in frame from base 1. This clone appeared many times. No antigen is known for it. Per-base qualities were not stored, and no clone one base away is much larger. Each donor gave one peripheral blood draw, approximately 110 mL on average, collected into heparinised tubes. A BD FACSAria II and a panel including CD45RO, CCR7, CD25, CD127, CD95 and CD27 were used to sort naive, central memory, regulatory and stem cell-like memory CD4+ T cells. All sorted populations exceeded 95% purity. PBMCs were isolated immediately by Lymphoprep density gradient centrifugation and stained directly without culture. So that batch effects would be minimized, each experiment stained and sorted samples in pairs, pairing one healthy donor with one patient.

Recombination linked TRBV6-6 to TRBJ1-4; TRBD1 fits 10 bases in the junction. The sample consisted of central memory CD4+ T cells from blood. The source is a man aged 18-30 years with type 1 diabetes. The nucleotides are TGTGCCAGCAGTGACAGGGGGCCTGAAAAACTGTTTTTT. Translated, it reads CASSDRGPEKLFF.